In its sample, the clone carrying this T cell receptor beta chain was seen a few times. Its antigen remains unidentified. At one of its ends the junction is not consistent with the germline gene, which may arise from a read error. This sample is drawn from a study of post-analysis software for immune sequencing data. As for the study in general: In terms of disease course, relapsing-remitting, secondary progressive and progressive-relapsing multiple sclerosis were included.

CDR1 and CDR2 (germline): MNHNY, SVGAGI (reference sequence). The CDR3 totals 12 residues. Points from the study as a whole: TRBV5-6, TRBV5-1 and TRBV20-1 were among 4 or 5 TRBV segments more frequent in patients than controls. Multiple sclerosis patients had significantly lower normalized Chao1 diversity than controls.

TCR beta cDNA libraries had unique molecular identifiers. T cells numbering roughly 1 to 10 million yielded cDNA molecules that totaled about 500,000. TCRdb independently ran MiXCR on the PCR reads; one entry per CDR3 protein. The sample yields roughly 650,000 distinct CDR3 sequences, about 60% seen once. The chain recombines TRBV6-6 with TRBJ1-1, with D unresolved. The sequenced material came from blood. The receptor comes from a girl aged 2-10 years with multiple sclerosis. The CDR3 spells CAGSSLGTEAFF. The CDR3 DNA follows: TGTGCCGGCAGTTCTCTGGGGACTGAAGCTTTCTTT.